One sample yielded the 16 T cell receptor beta chains listed below, sequenced in a study of glioma-infiltrating T cells. The iRepertoire nested amplicon-rescue multiplex PCR amplified TCR alpha and beta CDR3s from RNA. One entry per CDR3 protein results from TCRdb running MiXCR on the multiplex PCR reads. Of approximately 190,000 distinct CDR3 sequences in the sample, over 30% are singletons; the top ten hold 20% to 25%. The sequenced sample was glioma tissue, nonneoplastic brain tissue, or PBMCs (not recorded which). These receptors all stem from a human donor with low-grade glioma or glioblastoma, undergoing nonglioma brain surgery, or in good health (not recorded which).

This clonotype was seen at least ten times. V and J are TRBV18 and TRBJ2-1; TRBD1 aligns across 7 bases. Germline CDR1 KGHSH, CDR2 LQKENI. CDR3 length: 16 amino acids. The ends lost 6 bases at V and 5 bases at J; junction bases unmatched: 13. The CDR3 nucleotides read TGTGCCAGCTCGCAATCCACCGGGACAGCAAACAATGAGCAGTTCTTC. Encoded protein: CASSQSTGTANNEQFF.

This clonotype was recorded many times. CDR3 bases: TGTGCCAGCAGTTACTCAAGGATTCCTGGAAACACCATATATTTT. Protein sequence: CASSYSRIPGNTIYF. This chain uses TRBV6-6 with TRBJ1-3; D gene unclear. CDR1 is MNHNY, CDR2 SVGAGI, per germline (reference sequence). The length of the CDR3 is 15 residues. The V end lost 0 bases, the J end lost 2 bases, and 8 bases lay between the germline ends.

This clonotype was recorded many times. The V call is TRBV5-4, the J call TRBJ2-3, with D possibly matching TRBD2 (5 bases). Trimming removed 1 base at V and 1 base at J, with 7 bases between. Per the germline V gene, CDR1 is SGHNT and CDR2 is YYREEE (reference sequence). The CDR3 is made up of 14 amino acids. CDR3 loop: CASSLRRGTDTQYF. DNA for the CDR3: TGTGCCAGCAGCTTGCGGCGGGGCACAGATACGCAGTATTTT.

This clonotype was counted many times. J is TRBJ2-5 and V is TRBV6-2 or TRBV6-3, with unresolved D. Germline V gene sequence: CDR1 MNHEY, CDR2 SVGEGT. The CDR3 runs to 12 residues. V lost 0 bases and J lost 2, with 1 base in between. CDR3 in DNA: TGTGCCAGCAGTTACTCGCAAGAGACCCAGTACTTC. Translated, it gives CASSYSQETQYF.

This clonotype was recorded a few times. This CDR3 is CASSQIAGGVDFEQFF. The CDR3 DNA reads TGTGCCAGCAGCCAAATAGCGGGAGGGGTTGATTTCGAGCAGTTCTTC. The chain is built from TRBV4-2 and TRBJ2-1, with 11 bases identical to TRBD2. The germline V gene has CDR1 LGHNA and CDR2 YNFKEQ. Trimming cost V 2 bases and J 10 bases; bases outside gene matches: 10. The CDR3 extends over 16 amino acids.

Regarding this clonotype: This sequence may be a read error, since a much larger clone differs from it by one base. The chain joins TRBV10-3 to TRBJ2-1; the D gene is possibly TRBD1 (5 bases). Germline loops: CDR1 ENHRY, CDR2 SYGVKD. CDR3 length: 14 residues. Written as DNA, the CDR3 is TGTGCCATCAGTGAGAGGGGTACCTACAATGAGCAGTTATTC. Translation gives CAISERGTYNEQLF.

The chain combines TRBV12-3 or TRBV12-4 with TRBJ2-1; 8 nucleotides agree with TRBD2. CDR3 length: 15 residues. J was trimmed by 5 bases and V by 6 bases; bases with no gene match: 9. CDR3: CASRPPELADNEQFF. Written as DNA, the CDR3 is TGTGCCAGCAGGCCCCCGGAACTAGCGGACAATGAGCAGTTCTTC.

This chain links TRBV29-1 with TRBJ1-2, with D tentatively TRBD1 (5 bases). Germline CDR1 is SQVTM and CDR2 is ANQGSEA. Trimming cost V 4 bases and J 3 bases, with 18 bases left between them. CDR3 size: 15 residues. The CDR3 reads CSVGGSGTIHYGYTF. CDR3 DNA sequence: TGCAGCGTTGGGGGCAGTGGAACTATTCACTATGGCTACACCTTC. Filled out from reference TRBV29-1 and TRBJ1-2, the complete variable domain reads SAVISQKPSRDICQRGTSLTIQCQVDSQVTMMFWYRQQPGQSLTLIATANQGSEATYESGFVIDKFPISRPNLTFSTLTVSNMSPEDSSIYLCSVGGSGTIHYGYTFGSGTRLTVV.

This clonotype came up many times. The chain has TRBV6-1 and TRBJ2-5; the D gene could be TRBD1 or TRBD2 (6 bases each). CDR1 and CDR2 from the germline V gene are MNHNS and SASEGT. This CDR3 has 14 amino acids. The V end was cut by 5 bases, the J end by 4 bases, with 14 bases between. The CDR3 DNA reads TGTGCCAGCAGTCTAACACAGGGAGGAGAGACCCAGTACTTC. This encodes CASSLTQGGETQYF.

This clonotype was counted many times. This chain joins TRBV7-9 and TRBJ1-2, with 7 bases identical to TRBD1. Germline V gives CDR1 SEHNR, CDR2 FQNEAQ (reference sequence). Trimming at V came to 7 bases and at J to 3 bases, leaving 11 bases not matched to a gene. This CDR3 has 15 amino acids. CDR3 region: CASTQLDRMYYGYTF. CDR3 DNA sequence: TGTGCCAGCACCCAATTGGACAGGATGTACTATGGCTACACCTTC. Full variable domain (outside the CDR3, taken from reference TRBV7-9 and TRBJ1-2): DTGVSQNPRHKITKRGQNVTFRCDPISEHNRLYWYRQTLGQGPEFLTYFQNEAQLEKSRLLSDRFSAERPKGSFSTLEIQRTEQGDSAMYLCASTQLDRMYYGYTFGSGTRLTVV.

Of note for this clonotype: This may be a read error, as it is one base from a much larger clone. The chain links TRBV6-2 or TRBV6-3 to TRBJ2-1; 7 bases fit TRBD1. CDR1 and CDR2 from the germline V gene are MNHEY and SVGEGT. CDR3 length: 15 residues. CDR3 coding DNA: TGTGCCAGCAGTTCGCGGACAGGTCCATACAAGGAGCGGTTCTTC. It is translated as CASSSRTGPYKERFF.

There are many counts of this clonotype. The CDR3 region has the DNA TGCAGTGCTAGAGCCTCGGGACAGAACTATAATTCACCCCTCCACTTT. It codes for CSARASGQNYNSPLHF. The chain combines TRBV20-1 with TRBJ1-6, with 7 positions matching TRBD1. Germline lookup yields CDR1 DFQATT and CDR2 SNEGSKA (reference sequence). V was clipped by 1 base and J by 3 bases; unmatched bases: 6. This CDR3 is built from 16 residues.

This clonotype came up many times. The genes are TRBV28 and TRBJ1-2; D remains ambiguous. The CDR3 runs 13 residues. The V and J ends lost 7 bases and 0 bases respectively, with 9 bases between them. Per germline, CDR1 MDHEN and CDR2 SYDVKM. Here the CDR3 reads CASNGPTNYGYTF. Here the CDR3 DNA reads TGTGCCAGCAACGGGCCTACTAACTATGGCTACACCTTC.

This clonotype was seen a handful of times. The rearrangement links TRBV14 to TRBJ1-1; D is unresolved. Germline-derived CDR1 and CDR2 are SGHDN and FVKESK. Trimming stripped 4 bases from V and 0 bases from J, with 9 bases between. CDR3 size: 14 residues. The CDR3 DNA sequence: TGTGCCAGCAGCCGGCAGACCATGAACACTGAAGCTTTCTTT. This sequence encodes CASSRQTMNTEAFF.

Notes on this clonotype: This may stem from a read error, because a much larger clone lies one nucleotide away. The chain uses TRBV6-6 and TRBJ2-3, with 7 bases fitting TRBD2. Germline CDR1 reads MNHNY; CDR2 reads SVGAGI (reference sequence). The CDR3 is 16 residues long. CDR3 DNA sequence: TGTGCCAGCAGTTTCATTCGGACTAGTGGCACAGATGCGCAGTATTTT. Translated, it gives CASSFIRTSGTDAQYF.

This clonotype was seen many times. The chain's CDR3 is CSAPSSGSADTQYF. Here the CDR3 DNA reads TGCAGTGCCCCTTCTAGCGGGAGCGCAGATACGCAGTATTTT. This chain joins TRBV20-1 and TRBJ2-3, with 10 bases fitting TRBD2. The length of the CDR3 is 14 residues. Looked up from germline, CDR1 is DFQATT and CDR2 is SNEGSKA (reference sequence). The V gene end was trimmed by 6 bases and the J gene end by 4 bases; junction bases not matched to a gene: 7.